This TCR beta chain was captured by sequencing in a study of T cells in Graves' hyperthyroidism and ophthalmopathy. This CDR3 comprises 16 residues. In germline, CDR1 is DFQATT, CDR2 SNEGSKA (reference sequence). The investigators amplified TCR beta CDR3 regions from RNA transcripts. The primer set for the first-round RT-PCR of the TCR CDR3 was HTBI. TCRdb re-derived calls from the multiplex PCR reads in MiXCR, one entry per CDR3 protein. The table has roughly 570,000 distinct CDR3 sequences, 40% to 55% seen once. With respect to this clonotype: Compared with germline, one end of the junction differs, possibly owing to a read error.

The TCR sequence derives from an adult woman with Graves' disease, either hyperthyroidism or ophthalmopathy (not recorded which). Sequenced: peripheral blood or thyroid tissue (not recorded which). V gene TRBV20-1 combines with J gene TRBJ1-6; 9 bases align to TRBD1. The CDR3 protein is CSTRRSGTGPNSPLHF. The CDR3 DNA is TGCAGTACTAGAAGGAGCGGGACAGGGCCAAATTCACCCCTCCACTTT.